This T cell receptor (beta chain) was observed in a study of blood T cell repertoires in COVID-19. Study-level background: Acute and convalescent COVID-19 specimens originated in the United States, Italy and Spain. The analysed material was cDNA or gDNA that came from T cells, B-cell-depleted T cells, or PBMCs.

The CDR3 is made up of 14 amino acids. Per the germline V gene, CDR1 is SGHRS and CDR2 is YFSETQ. V dropped 0 bases and J dropped 9 bases, with 10 bases sitting between them. Per the original data handling: Cell counts per sample came from amplifying reference gene primers. Using immunoSEQ multiplex PCR, the repertoire was profiled, and TCRdb retains in-frame clones only, with some absent. V and J calls and clone size are as listed in that table; D and trimming were resolved from the DNA. The table has 150,000 or so clones, roughly 78% seen once. This clonotype was sampled from a human donor with acute or convalescent COVID-19. The donor label of this sample is uncertain. The V gene is TRBV5-1, the J gene TRBJ1-6; D gene ambiguous. Sample: peripheral blood. The DNA of the CDR3 is TGCGCCAGCAGCTTGGGGGCAATTTCTTCACCCCTCCACTTT. Amino acid sequence: CASSLGAISSPLHF.